The 17 T cell receptor beta chains in this list originate from one sample, sequenced in a study of Tregs in tolerant kidney transplant recipients. The repertoire was sequenced with immunoSEQ multiplex PCR; TCRdb's copy has only in-frame clones and lacks some. The sample consists of about 240,000 clones, 80% to 85% of them appearing once. Sequencing was performed on CD4+ T cells from blood. Receptors originate from a human donor in good health.

About this clone: At one boundary the junction diverges from the germline segment, which might be a read error. The chain couples TRBV9 to TRBJ1-2; no reliable D call. This CDR3 contains 12 residues. CDR1 and CDR2 from the germline V gene are SGDLS and YYNGEE. CDR3 sequence reads: CASSVGNVGKIF. DNA for the CDR3: TGTGCCAGCAGCGTAGGGAACGTCGGGAAGATATTC.

The chain combines TRBV5-1 with TRBJ1-5, with 7 bases fitting TRBD1. The CDR3 is 15 residues long. V trimming: 4 bases; J trimming: 5 bases; junction bases outside the gene matches: 9. Germline lookup yields CDR1 SGHRS and CDR2 YFSETQ. DNA of the CDR3: TGCGCCAGCAGCGAGCAGGGACAGAGCCATCAGCCCCAGCATTTT. Amino acid sequence: CASSEQGQSHQPQHF.

J is TRBJ2-5 and V is TRBV7-2, with 11 bases aligning to TRBD2. J was trimmed by 6 bases and V by 4 bases; bases with no gene match: 19. The CDR3 has 19 residues. Germline V lookup: CDR1 SGHTA, CDR2 FQGNSA. CDR3 DNA: TGTGCCAGCAGCTCCCGCGGTAGCGGGGGGGTTACGGGGAAAAAGACCCAGTACTTC. Encoded protein: CASSSRGSGGVTGKKTQYF.

This chain uses TRBV10-3 with TRBJ1-2, with D perhaps TRBD1 (5 bases). The V and J ends lost 3 bases and 4 bases respectively, with 9 bases between them. The length of the CDR3 is 13 residues. CDR1 and CDR2 from the germline V gene are ENHRY and SYGVKD. The CDR3 DNA reads TGTGCCATCAGTGATGCCGGGACCTATGGCTACACCTTC. Amino acid sequence: CAISDAGTYGYTF.

This chain joins TRBV7-3 and TRBJ1-6, with D unresolved. The CDR3 is 13 residues long. Germline V gives CDR1 SGHTA, CDR2 FQGTGA. V lost 1 base and J lost 12, with 10 bases in between. This CDR3 reads CASSLSREGPLHF. CDR3 in DNA: TGTGCCAGCAGCTTAAGTCGAGAGGGACCCCTCCACTTT.

This chain connects TRBV5-1 to TRBJ2-3; 10 bases map to TRBD2. The V gene's germline CDR1 is SGHRS and CDR2 YFSETQ. The J segment lost 5 bases and the V segment lost 1 base, leaving 4 bases of the junction unmatched. The CDR3 length is 15 residues. CDR3 sequence reads: CASSLRTSGRDTQYF. Written as DNA, the CDR3 is TGCGCCAGCAGCTTGCGGACTAGCGGACGAGATACGCAGTATTTT.

This sequence joins TRBV7-9 and TRBJ1-1; D not resolved. V dropped 5 bases and J dropped 3 bases, with 16 bases sitting between them. The CDR3 loop spans 15 amino acids. The germline V gene encodes CDR1 SEHNR and CDR2 FQNEAQ (reference sequence). The CDR3 loop is CASSPWQFSDTEAFF. The CDR3 coding sequence is TGTGCCAGCAGCCCCTGGCAATTTTCGGACACTGAAGCTTTCTTT.

This chain connects TRBV6-5 to TRBJ1-5, with a tentative D call TRBD1 (5 bases). The ends were cut back, 7 bases at V and 4 bases at J, with 14 bases in the middle. Germline lookup yields CDR1 MNHEY and CDR2 SVGAGI. This CDR3 is built from 14 residues. CDR3 DNA: TGTGCCAGCAAAGCGGCCGGGGGAAATCAGCCCCAGCATTTT. It codes for CASKAAGGNQPQHF.

The V call is TRBV5-1, the J call TRBJ2-3; maybe TRBD2 (5 bases). The CDR3 extends over 14 amino acids. Germline V gene data show CDR1 as SGHRS and CDR2 as YFSETQ. V was shortened by 0 bases and J by 6 bases, with 11 bases between the two germline ends. This CDR3 is CASSLADPGDTQYF. The DNA for the CDR3 is TGCGCCAGCAGCTTGGCGGACCCGGGGGATACGCAGTATTTT. Combining the CDR3 with reference TRBV5-1 and TRBJ2-3 gives the whole variable domain KAGVTQTPRYLIKTRGQQVTLSCSPISGHRSVSWYQQTPGQGLQFLFEYFSETQRNKGNFPGRFSGRQFSNSRSEMNVSTLELGDSALYLCASSLADPGDTQYFGPGTRLTVL.

The V call is TRBV7-2, the J call TRBJ2-2; no definite D call. Germline CDR1 SGHTA, CDR2 FQGNSA. Trimming stripped 5 bases from V and 1 base from J, with 11 bases between. The CDR3 loop spans 15 amino acids. CDR3 loop: CASSPDRRNTGELFF. The CDR3 region has the DNA TGTGCCAGCAGCCCCGACCGACGGAACACCGGGGAGCTGTTTTTT.

This chain's CDR3 is CASSHGWTSGANNEQFF. The CDR3 nucleotides are TGCGCCAGCAGCCATGGATGGACTAGCGGGGCCAACAATGAGCAGTTCTTC. The chain joins TRBV4-1 to TRBJ2-1; TRBD2 agrees at 12 bases. The CDR3 is 17 amino acids. The J segment lost 5 bases and the V segment lost 3 bases, leaving 8 bases of the junction unmatched. CDR1 is MGHRA, CDR2 YSYEKL, per germline.

This clone has a single count. V is TRBV6-6 and J is TRBJ2-3; D is ambiguous. V dropped 2 bases and J dropped 7 bases, with 7 bases sitting between them. Germline CDR1 MNHNY, CDR2 SVGAGI (reference sequence). CDR3 length: 12 residues. CDR3 DNA sequence: TGTGCCAGCAGTTACGAGGCGAATACGCAGTATTTT. The encoded protein is CASSYEANTQYF.

The chain joins TRBV10-3 to TRBJ2-5; D remains unclear. Germline CDR1 and CDR2: ENHRY and SYGVKD. V dropped 0 bases and J dropped 0 bases, with 8 bases sitting between them. The CDR3 runs 15 residues. The CDR3 sequence is CAISESSNHQETQYF. DNA for the CDR3: TGTGCCATCAGTGAGTCGTCTAATCACCAAGAGACCCAGTACTTC.

The rearrangement links TRBV6-5 to TRBJ2-5; no clear D. The CDR3 is 13 residues long. V was pared by 2 bases and J by 5 bases, with 9 bases between. CDR1 is MNHEY and CDR2 is SVGAGI in the germline V gene. The CDR3 DNA reads as TGTGCCAGCAGTTACACTCCCCGGGAGACCCAGTACTTC. Translating it yields CASSYTPRETQYF.

Here the CDR3 reads CASSPIRLAFSYEQYF. The DNA of the CDR3 is TGTGCCAGCAGCCCAATCAGACTAGCGTTCTCCTACGAGCAGTACTTC. This sequence joins TRBV7-9 and TRBJ2-7; TRBD2 aligns across 8 bases. Germline V gene lookup returns CDR1 SEHNR and CDR2 FQNEAQ (reference sequence). The CDR3 extends over 16 amino acids. The V and J ends lost 5 bases and 0 bases, in that order; junction bases with no gene match: 9.

The chain carries TRBV30 and TRBJ1-5; 7 bases are shared with TRBD1. Germline V CDR1 and CDR2: GTSNPN, SVGIG (reference sequence). The CDR3 runs to 13 residues. J lost 7 bases, V lost 2 bases, and 5 bases had no gene match. The CDR3 coding sequence is TGTGCCTGGAGTAGACAGGGTGGCCAGCCCCAGCATTTT. Translation gives CAWSRQGGQPQHF.

This clone was detected only once. The chain employs TRBV6-5 and TRBJ1-4; the D is unclear. The CDR3 totals 13 residues. Germline CDR1 reads MNHEY; CDR2 reads SVGAGI. Trimming cost V 8 bases and J 12 bases, with 19 bases left between them. The CDR3 loop is CASRPGPGFELFF. In DNA form, the CDR3 reads TGTGCCAGCCGGCCGGGCCCGGGGTTCGAACTGTTTTTT.